A selection of T cell receptor beta chains follows, all from one sample in a study of cytomegalovirus exposure and HLA in healthy donors. The table came from immunoSEQ multiplex PCR; TCRdb's copy has only in-frame clones and leaves some out. The sample includes 130,000 to 150,000 clones, approximately 80% seen only once; the top ten take 2.4%. The specimen was PBMCs. These TCRs come from a young woman in good health and CMV-seropositive. The CDR3 runs from the conserved cysteine through the conserved F or W. The order of the fields is J gene, clone size, V gene, D gene, CDR3 DNA, CDR3 protein. D genes are given only for firm matches. Clone size is stated in some rows and not others, as once, few, many or a class when expanded.

j_gene: TRBJ1-2; abundance: -; v_gene: TRBV15; d_gene: -; CDR3nt: TGTGCCACCAGCAGAGAAAGACTTTATGGCTACACCTTC; CDR3aa: CATSRERLYGYTF
j_gene: TRBJ1-1; abundance: -; v_gene: TRBV12-5; d_gene: -; CDR3nt: TGTGCTAGTGGCCCACGTACGGCCAGGGACACTGAAGCTTTCTTT; CDR3aa: CASGPRTARDTEAFF
j_gene: TRBJ1-2; abundance: once; v_gene: TRBV5-4; d_gene: TRBD1; CDR3nt: TGTGCCAGCAGCCCGGGACAGGGATTTGGCTATGGCTACACCTTC; CDR3aa: CASSPGQGFGYGYTF
j_gene: TRBJ2-6; abundance: -; v_gene: TRBV19; d_gene: -; CDR3nt: TGTGCCAGTAGGAAGGGGTCTGGGGCCAACGTCCTGACTTTC; CDR3aa: CASRKGSGANVLTF
j_gene: TRBJ2-5; abundance: -; v_gene: TRBV6-1; d_gene: -; CDR3nt: TGTGCCAGTTACAGGGCTGAGACCCAGTACTTC; CDR3aa: CASYRAETQYF
j_gene: TRBJ1-4; abundance: -; v_gene: TRBV5-8; d_gene: TRBD1; CDR3nt: TGTGCCAGCAGACGGACAGGGTCCGAAAAACTGTTTTTT; CDR3aa: CASRRTGSEKLFF
j_gene: TRBJ2-1; abundance: -; v_gene: TRBV5-4; d_gene: TRBD2; CDR3nt: TGTGCCAGCAGAATTACTAGCGGGAGGTACAATGAGCAGTTCTTC; CDR3aa: CASRITSGRYNEQFF
j_gene: TRBJ1-1; abundance: -; v_gene: TRBV6-5; d_gene: TRBD1; CDR3nt: TGTGCCAGCAGTTCCACAGGGGGGTACACTGAAGCTTTCTTT; CDR3aa: CASSSTGGYTEAFF
j_gene: TRBJ2-2; abundance: once; v_gene: TRBV12-5; d_gene: TRBD1; CDR3nt: TGTGCTAGTGGTTCGCGGCCCTGGACAGGGTCTTTAGTCGACACCGGGGAGCTGTTTTTT; CDR3aa: CASGSRPWTGSLVDTGELFF
j_gene: TRBJ2-5; abundance: -; v_gene: TRBV20-1; d_gene: -; CDR3nt: TGCAGTGCTAGCCCCAGAGAGACCCAGTACTTC; CDR3aa: CSASPRETQYF
j_gene: TRBJ2-3; abundance: once; v_gene: TRBV18; d_gene: -; CDR3nt: TGTGCCAGCTCACCACCCTCAGGGGCAGATACGCAGTATTTT; CDR3aa: CASSPPSGADTQYF
j_gene: TRBJ1-6; abundance: few; v_gene: TRBV5-1; d_gene: TRBD1; CDR3nt: TGCGCCAGCAGCTTGGGTACAGGGGGCCGAAATTCACCCCTCCACTTT; CDR3aa: CASSLGTGGRNSPLHF
j_gene: TRBJ1-1; abundance: -; v_gene: TRBV9; d_gene: -; CDR3nt: TGTGCCAGCAGCGTAGGATTCGGAGGCAATGAAGCTTTCTTT; CDR3aa: CASSVGFGGNEAFF
j_gene: TRBJ2-1; abundance: -; v_gene: TRBV4-1; d_gene: -; CDR3nt: TGCGCCGGGTCAACAGGCTACTACAATGAGCAGTTCTTC; CDR3aa: CAGSTGYYNEQFF
j_gene: TRBJ1-2; abundance: -; v_gene: TRBV19; d_gene: TRBD1; CDR3nt: TGTGCCAGTAGTATCCAAACGACAGGGATCTATGGCTGCACCTTC; CDR3aa: CASSIQTTGIYGCTF
j_gene: TRBJ2-3; abundance: few; v_gene: TRBV5-1; d_gene: TRBD2; CDR3nt: TGCGCCAGCAGCCCGGGACTAGCGGGGGTCACAGATACGCAGTATTTT; CDR3aa: CASSPGLAGVTDTQYF
j_gene: TRBJ1-4; abundance: -; v_gene: TRBV6-6; d_gene: -; CDR3nt: TGTGCCAGCAGAGCAGGGATCCGTAATGAAAAACTGTTTTTT; CDR3aa: CASRAGIRNEKLFF
j_gene: TRBJ1-5; abundance: -; v_gene: TRBV9; d_gene: -; CDR3nt: TGTGCCAGCAGCCAGGGAGGGGAGGGTCAGCCCCAGCATTTT; CDR3aa: CASSQGGEGQPQHF
j_gene: TRBJ1-2; abundance: -; v_gene: TRBV7-2; d_gene: TRBD1; CDR3nt: TGTGCCAGCAGCCGAACACAGGGGTCATACGGCTACACCTTC; CDR3aa: CASSRTQGSYGYTF
j_gene: TRBJ1-4; abundance: -; v_gene: TRBV7-9; d_gene: TRBD1; CDR3nt: TGTGCCAGCAGCTTACAGGGGGCTGATGAAAAACTGTTTTTT; CDR3aa: CASSLQGADEKLFF
j_gene: TRBJ1-3; abundance: few; v_gene: TRBV7-9; d_gene: -; CDR3nt: TGTGCCAGCAGGGGCCGACAGGCCAGCTCTGGAAACACCATATATTTT; CDR3aa: CASRGRQASSGNTIYF
j_gene: TRBJ2-7; abundance: -; v_gene: TRBV6-1; d_gene: TRBD2; CDR3nt: TGTGCCAGCAGTTCGCGGGGGGAATCCTACGAGCAGTACTTC; CDR3aa: CASSSRGESYEQYF
j_gene: TRBJ2-1; abundance: -; v_gene: TRBV25-1; d_gene: TRBD2; CDR3nt: TGTGCCAGCAGTGACCTCGAGCGGGGGAGCTCCTACAATGAGCAGTTCTTC; CDR3aa: CASSDLERGSSYNEQFF
j_gene: TRBJ1-6; abundance: -; v_gene: TRBV5-1; d_gene: -; CDR3nt: TGCGCCAGCAGCTTGGGCCTGGCGGGGCCAACCATTTCACCCCTCCACTTT; CDR3aa: CASSLGLAGPTISPLHF
j_gene: TRBJ2-1; abundance: -; v_gene: TRBV5-1; d_gene: TRBD2; CDR3nt: TGCGCCAGCAGCTTCCGTCTAGCGGTGAACAATGAGCAGTTCTTC; CDR3aa: CASSFRLAVNNEQFF
j_gene: TRBJ2-7; abundance: -; v_gene: TRBV6-1; d_gene: -; CDR3nt: TGTGCCAGCAGTGCCGGGGTGGGCGTAGGCGAGCAGTACTTC; CDR3aa: CASSAGVGVGEQYF
j_gene: TRBJ2-4; abundance: few; v_gene: TRBV19; d_gene: TRBD1; CDR3nt: TGTGCCAGTAGTATAGGTGGGCCAGGGGGTATGAACATTCAGTACTTC; CDR3aa: CASSIGGPGGMNIQYF
j_gene: TRBJ2-2; abundance: -; v_gene: TRBV5-1; d_gene: -; CDR3nt: TGCGCCAGCAGCTTGGGGGACACGAACACCGGGGAGCTGTTTTTT; CDR3aa: CASSLGDTNTGELFF
j_gene: TRBJ2-1; abundance: -; v_gene: TRBV28; d_gene: -; CDR3nt: TGTGCCAGCAGTTTGGGCTACTCTGACTACAATGAGCAGTTCTTC; CDR3aa: CASSLGYSDYNEQFF
j_gene: TRBJ1-3; abundance: -; v_gene: TRBV7-6; d_gene: -; CDR3nt: TGTGCCAGCAGCTTAGCCAGTGCCTCTGGAAACACCATATATTTT; CDR3aa: CASSLASASGNTIYF
j_gene: TRBJ1-5; abundance: -; v_gene: TRBV30; d_gene: -; CDR3nt: TGTGCCTGGACCCCCCCCGGGGGGTTGCGCCAGCCCCAGCATTTT; CDR3aa: CAWTPPGGLRQPQHF
j_gene: TRBJ1-1; abundance: once; v_gene: TRBV25-1; d_gene: -; CDR3nt: TGTGCCAGCAGTTCACCCGGGGGGACCGGGAACACTGAAGCTTTCTTT; CDR3aa: CASSSPGGTGNTEAFF
j_gene: TRBJ1-1; abundance: -; v_gene: TRBV5-4; d_gene: -; CDR3nt: TGTGCCAGCAGCCCCGACCCCCCCAGGGGAAGGACTGAAGCTTTCTTT; CDR3aa: CASSPDPPRGRTEAFF
j_gene: TRBJ1-1; abundance: -; v_gene: TRBV15; d_gene: TRBD1; CDR3nt: TGTGCCACCAGCAGAGATGGGACAGACCTTCTAGCTTTCTTT; CDR3aa: CATSRDGTDLLAFF
j_gene: TRBJ1-1; abundance: -; v_gene: TRBV11-2; d_gene: -; CDR3nt: TGTGCCAGCAGCTTAGGTAGACAGGAAGCTTTCTTT; CDR3aa: CASSLGRQEAFF
j_gene: TRBJ1-1; abundance: -; v_gene: TRBV4-3; d_gene: -; CDR3nt: TGCGCCAGCAGCCAAGATGGCAGGAACACTGAAGCTTTCTTT; CDR3aa: CASSQDGRNTEAFF
j_gene: TRBJ1-2; abundance: -; v_gene: TRBV14; d_gene: -; CDR3nt: TGTGCCAGCAGCCCCCGAGGGAGTTCTCTGAACTATGGCTACACCTTC; CDR3aa: CASSPRGSSLNYGYTF
j_gene: TRBJ2-7; abundance: -; v_gene: TRBV10-1; d_gene: TRBD1; CDR3nt: TGCGCCAGCAGTGAGGTGGCAGGGGGCGTATCCGAGCAGTACTTC; CDR3aa: CASSEVAGGVSEQYF
j_gene: TRBJ1-5; abundance: -; v_gene: TRBV21-1; d_gene: -; CDR3nt: TGTGCCAGCAGCAAAACCGGGACAGGGGAGGGCAGCAATCAGCCCCAGCATTTT; CDR3aa: CASSKTGTGEGSNQPQHF
j_gene: TRBJ2-1; abundance: -; v_gene: TRBV18; d_gene: TRBD2; CDR3nt: TGTGCCAGCTCACCACAGACTAGCGGGGGCTACAATGAGCAGTTCTTC; CDR3aa: CASSPQTSGGYNEQFF
j_gene: TRBJ1-1; abundance: -; v_gene: TRBV9; d_gene: -; CDR3nt: TGTGCCAGCAGCGTGGCAGTGATGAACACTGAAGCTTTCTTT; CDR3aa: CASSVAVMNTEAFF
j_gene: TRBJ1-3; abundance: -; v_gene: TRBV19; d_gene: -; CDR3nt: TGTGCCAGTAGCCTCGTACAAGGAGCTGGAAACACCATATATTTT; CDR3aa: CASSLVQGAGNTIYF
j_gene: TRBJ2-7; abundance: few; v_gene: TRBV25-1; d_gene: TRBD2; CDR3nt: TGTGCCAGCAGTGATGACGGGGGGGGGAGCTCCTACGAGCAGTACTTC; CDR3aa: CASSDDGGGSSYEQYF
j_gene: TRBJ1-2; abundance: -; v_gene: TRBV4-1; d_gene: -; CDR3nt: TGCGCCAGCAGCCAAGAGGGGGGGGGTTCGGACTATGGCTACACCTTC; CDR3aa: CASSQEGGGSDYGYTF
j_gene: TRBJ2-3; abundance: -; v_gene: TRBV2; d_gene: -; CDR3nt: TGTGCCAGCAGTGATGACGGGACCGTGAGGGGGGATACGCAGTATTTT; CDR3aa: CASSDDGTVRGDTQYF